A selection of T cell receptor beta chains follows, all from one sample in a study of blood T cell repertoires in COVID-19. The repertoire was sequenced with immunoSEQ multiplex PCR; TCRdb's copy has only in-frame clones and lacks some. The sample lists 150,000 to 200,000 clones, around 85% occurring once. The sequencing input was peripheral blood. The receptors here all came from a man in his 60s with active or convalescent COVID-19. Each CDR3 is given with its conserved first and last residue. A D gene is named only where the DNA matches it firmly. Only part of the rows carry a size: once, few, many, or a class if the clone is expanded.

NA	TRBV3-1/TRBV3-2	NA	TRBJ2-1	CASSHTGTANNEQFF	TGTGCCAGCAGCCACACCGGGACTGCAAACAATGAGCAGTTCTTC
NA	TRBV5-4	NA	TRBJ1-2	CASSLLTEAWDGYTF	TGTGCCAGCAGCTTATTGACCGAGGCGTGGGATGGCTACACCTTC
TRBD1	TRBV7-2	NA	TRBJ1-2	CASSLGTGPRGYTF	TGTGCCAGCAGCTTAGGGACAGGGCCGCGGGGCTACACCTTC
TRBD1	TRBV4-1	NA	TRBJ2-5	CASSRGDRDMETQYF	TGCGCCAGCAGCCGGGGGGACAGGGATATGGAGACCCAGTACTTC
TRBD1	TRBV5-1	NA	TRBJ1-1	CASSLGQGTNTEAFF	TGCGCCAGCAGCTTGGGACAGGGAACGAACACTGAAGCTTTCTTT
NA	TRBV3-1/TRBV3-2	NA	TRBJ2-3	CASSQAPGRADTQYF	TGTGCCAGCAGCCAAGCCCCGGGGAGAGCAGATACGCAGTATTTT
TRBD1	TRBV9	NA	TRBJ1-4	CASSVGRGENEKLFF	TGTGCCAGCAGCGTAGGCAGGGGGGAGAATGAAAAACTGTTTTTT
NA	TRBV28	NA	TRBJ1-5	CASSIPGGGNQPQHF	TGTGCCAGCAGTATCCCGGGGGGTGGCAATCAGCCCCAGCATTTT
NA	TRBV5-4	NA	TRBJ2-1	CASSGDRYNEQFF	TGTGCCAGCAGCGGAGACAGATACAATGAGCAGTTCTTC
TRBD2	TRBV3-1/TRBV3-2	NA	TRBJ2-5	CASSLWTSGGETQYF	TGTGCCAGCAGCCTCTGGACTAGCGGGGGAGAGACCCAGTACTTC
TRBD2	TRBV6-6	NA	TRBJ2-3	CASSPATSGGSPGDTQYF	TGTGCCAGCAGTCCCGCCACTAGCGGGGGTTCCCCCGGGGATACGCAGTATTTT
TRBD2	TRBV3-1/TRBV3-2	NA	TRBJ2-3	CASSQDSGRGRRTDTQYF	TGTGCCAGCAGCCAGGATAGCGGGAGGGGCCGCAGGACAGATACGCAGTATTTT
TRBD2	TRBV6-2/TRBV6-3	NA	TRBJ2-5	CASSYKRGAETQYF	TGTGCCAGCAGTTACAAGCGGGGGGCGGAGACCCAGTACTTC
NA	TRBV27	NA	TRBJ1-2	CASSVGGEVYGYTF	TGTGCCAGCAGCGTCGGGGGGGAGGTCTATGGCTACACCTTC
TRBD2	TRBV2	NA	TRBJ2-7	CASRPGLAVHEQYF	TGTGCCAGCAGGCCTGGACTAGCGGTCCACGAGCAGTACTTC
TRBD1	TRBV28	NA	TRBJ1-5	CASSAGGQPQHF	TGTGCCAGCAGTGCAGGGGGGCAGCCCCAGCATTTT
NA	TRBV19	NA	TRBJ1-4	CASNSATNEKLFF	TGTGCCAGTAACTCTGCAACTAATGAAAAACTGTTTTTT
TRBD1	TRBV5-1	NA	TRBJ1-1	CASSLGARGDTEAFF	TGCGCCAGCAGCTTGGGAGCCAGGGGGGACACTGAAGCTTTCTTT
NA	TRBV29-1	once	TRBJ2-1	CSVGLETFYNEQFF	TGCAGCGTTGGGTTGGAGACTTTTTACAATGAGCAGTTCTTC
NA	TRBV6-4	few	TRBJ2-1	CASSDSGQPYNEQFF	TGTGCCAGCAGTGACTCCGGACAGCCTTACAATGAGCAGTTCTTC
NA	TRBV10-2	few	TRBJ1-5	CASSDINQPQHF	TGCGCCAGCAGTGACATTAATCAGCCCCAGCATTTT
NA	TRBV24-1	NA	TRBJ2-1	CATSADSNPNEQFF	TGTGCCACCAGTGCCGACAGCAACCCAAATGAGCAGTTCTTC
NA	TRBV14	NA	TRBJ2-1	CASSQVRGTNEQFF	TGTGCCAGCAGCCAAGTAAGGGGAACAAATGAGCAGTTCTTC
NA	TRBV19	NA	TRBJ1-2	CASSIAQSYGYTF	TGTGCCAGTAGTATTGCACAGAGCTATGGCTACACCTTC
NA	TRBV6-6	NA	TRBJ1-5	CASSALFDNINQPQHF	TGTGCCAGCAGTGCCTTGTTCGACAACATTAATCAGCCCCAGCATTTT
NA	TRBV9	NA	TRBJ2-2	CASSVPAHAAGELFF	TGTGCCAGCAGCGTACCGGCCCATGCGGCCGGGGAGCTGTTTTTT
NA	TRBV5-1	NA	TRBJ2-5	CASSATSLETQYF	TGCGCCAGCAGCGCGACTAGTTTGGAGACCCAGTACTTC
TRBD2	TRBV2	NA	TRBJ2-3	CASSDASGSGDTQYF	TGTGCCAGCAGTGATGCTAGCGGGAGCGGCGATACGCAGTATTTT
TRBD1	TRBV10-3	NA	TRBJ2-7	CASLQGADYEQYF	TGTGCCAGTCTACAGGGGGCCGACTACGAGCAGTACTTC